This TCR beta chain was captured by sequencing in a study of CD8+CD57+ T cells in acquired aplastic anemia. Overall study context: When averaged, DNA from sorted CD4+ and CD8+ cells came to approximately 3 ug.

Between the trimmed V and J ends, which lost 3 bases and 2 bases, there was a span of 8 bases. Germline CDR1 reads LNHDA; CDR2 reads SQIVND (reference sequence). The CDR3 length is 13 residues. In its sample, this clonotype was seen many times. Both TCR beta VDJ combination and CDR3 sequence profiling were carried out. Genomic DNA was the template for this profiling. TCRdb used MiXCR to reprocess the reads, holding one entry per CDR3 protein. The top ten hold about 42% of the sample, which has over 150,000 distinct CDR3 sequences, roughly 65% seen once. An expansion of CD8+CD57+ cells by flow cytometry had been shown in patients chosen for sequencing. Severe acquired aplastic anemia was present in all patients.

This chain joins TRBV19 and TRBJ2-7; no reliable D call. The clonotype originates from a human donor with aplastic anemia. The specimen was sorted CD4+, CD8+, or CD8+CD57+ T cells (not recorded which) from PBMCs. Written as DNA, the CDR3 is TGTGCCAGTAGTATCGCGGACGCCTACGAGCAGTACTTC. Encoded protein: CASSIADAYEQYF.